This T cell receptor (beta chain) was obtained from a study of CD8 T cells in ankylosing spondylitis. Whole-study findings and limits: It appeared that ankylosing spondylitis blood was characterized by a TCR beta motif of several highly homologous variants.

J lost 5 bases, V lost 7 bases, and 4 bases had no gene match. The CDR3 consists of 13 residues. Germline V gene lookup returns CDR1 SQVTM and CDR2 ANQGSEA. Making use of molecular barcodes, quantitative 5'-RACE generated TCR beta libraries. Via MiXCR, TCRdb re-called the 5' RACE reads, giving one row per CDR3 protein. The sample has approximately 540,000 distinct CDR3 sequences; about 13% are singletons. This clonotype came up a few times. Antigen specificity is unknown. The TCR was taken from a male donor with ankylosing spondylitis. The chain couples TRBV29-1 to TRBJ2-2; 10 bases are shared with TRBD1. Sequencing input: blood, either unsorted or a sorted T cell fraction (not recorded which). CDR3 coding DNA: TGCAGCGGGGTGGGACAGGGGACCGGGGAGCTGTTTTTT. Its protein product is CSGVGQGTGELFF.